One and the same sample provided the 31 T cell receptor delta chains below, sequenced in a study of gamma delta lymphoproliferative disorders and STAT genes. The receptor sequences were amplified from genomic DNA of peripheral blood mononuclear cells. TCRdb ran CATT on the multiplex PCR reads. The sample has about 1,500 delta-chain clones; roughly 2.9% are singletons. The sequencing sample was made of blood. These receptors were obtained from a human donor in good health.

This clone was observed a handful of times. It is likely a read error: a sequence one base away is far more abundant. The chain uses TRDV1 and TRDJ1; no clear D. The CDR3 is 20 amino acids. From germline, CDR1 is TSWWSYY and CDR2 QGS. Trimming removed 5 bases from V and 0 bases from J, with 28 bases in between. This chain's CDR3 is CALGKVEPPMSRMHTDKLIF. As DNA, the CDR3 is TGTGCTCTTGGGAAGGTAGAGCCCCCTATGTCGCGGATGCACACCGATAAACTCATCTTT.

This clone came up a few times. A single base is all that separates this from a far larger clone, so a read error is likely. This sample also contains other DNA sequences that code for the same CDR3. This chain connects TRDV2 to TRDJ1; 8 bases are shared with TRDD3. CDR3 length equals 22 residues. Germline CDR1 reads GEAIGNYY; CDR2 reads EKD. The CDR3 loop is CACDTRGIFRVTYLNYTDKLIF. The DNA of the CDR3 is TGTGCCTGCGACACGCGGGGGATATTTAGGGTCACTTATCTGAATTACACCGATAAACTCATCTTT.

Notes on this clone: A read error is likely here: a far larger clone is one base away. The sample carries other DNA sequences with the same CDR3. The rearrangement uses TRDV2 and TRDJ1; tentatively, D is TRDD2 (5 bases). This CDR3 contains 22 residues. Germline values: CDR1 GEAIGNYY, CDR2 EKD. V shed 7 bases and J shed 3 bases, with 41 bases lying between them. As DNA, the CDR3 is TGTGCCTGCCCTCAGAATTTCCTCTTGGTTCACACCCTTACCGGGTACGCCGATAAACTCATCTTT. Encoded protein: CACPQNFLLVHTLTGYADKLIF.

This clone was counted between two and nine times. A read error is the likely source, as a far larger clone sits one nucleotide away. The same CDR3 arises from other DNA sequences in this sample as well. The chain employs TRDV2 and TRDJ3; 12 bases are shared with TRDD3. The CDR3 loop spans 18 amino acids. CDR1 GEAIGNYY and CDR2 EKD come from the germline V gene. The DNA of the CDR3 is TGTGCTTGTGACACCCTCACTGGGGGATACTCTCACACCCGACAGATGTTTTTC. Translation: CACDTLTGGYSHTRQMFF.

This clone has more than one count but fewer than ten. This sequence is one base from a far larger clone and is likely a read error. This CDR3 is also generated by other DNA sequences in the sample. The chain recombines TRDV1 with TRDJ1; perhaps TRDD3 as D (6 bases). Germline V gene lookup returns CDR1 TSWWSYY and CDR2 QGS. The CDR3 loop spans 16 amino acids. V gave up 4 bases and J gave up 0 bases, with 15 bases separating them. This chain's CDR3 is CALGALLGGYTDKLIF. DNA of the CDR3: TGTGCTCTTGGGGCCTTATTGGGGGGGTACACCGATAAACTCATCTTT.

With respect to this clone: It differs at one base from a far larger clone, so likely a read error. This sample also contains other DNA sequences that code for the same CDR3. The rearrangement links TRDV2 to TRDJ1; 11 bases are a match to TRDD3. Germline CDR1 and CDR2: GEAIGNYY and EKD. The CDR3 totals 14 residues. The V and J ends lost 4 bases and 8 bases, in that order; junction bases with no gene match: 8. The CDR3 nucleotides are TGTGCCTGTGATGGACTGGGGGATAAAGGAAAACTCATCTTT. This translates into CACDGLGDKGKLIF.

A remark on this clone: Since a far larger clone is one base different, this is likely a read error. The DNA is left out, because the CDR3 cannot be placed on it with certainty; the CDR3 is given as TCRdb lists it. The rearrangement uses TRAV29/DV5 and TRDJ1; TRDD3, the D gene given by the table, was not confirmed from the DNA. CDR1 is NSMFDY and CDR2 is ISSIKDK in the germline V gene. The length of the CDR3 is 19 amino acids, counting both ends. The CDR3 protein is CSVLLCSGRDGAGLDKLIF.

This clone has only a few counts. TCRdb shows a much larger clone's protein in place of this DNA's translation, and the two differ at residue 13, likely through a read error; the protein shown is translated from the DNA. V is TRDV2 and J is TRDJ1, with 9 bases fitting TRDD3. V lost 0 bases, J lost 0 bases, and 13 bases stayed unmatched. Germline V CDR1 and CDR2: GEAIGNYY, EKD. CDR3 size: 19 residues. For the CDR3, the DNA is TGTGCCTGTGACACCCTCCTCCAAACTGGGGGAAGGAACACCGATAAACTCATCTTT. It encodes CACDTLLQTGGRNTDKLIF.

Notes on this clone: One base separates it from a far larger clone, so it is likely a read error. In the same sample, other DNA sequences code for this CDR3. The chain carries TRDV2 and TRDJ1; 13 positions match TRDD3. V lost 3 bases and J lost 3; bases outside the gene matches: 18. Germline CDR1 reads GEAIGNYY; CDR2 reads EKD. This CDR3 has 20 amino acids. The CDR3 DNA reads as TGTGCCTGTGACGCCAAACGGAGGTACTGGGGGATACGGGTGGCCGATAAACTCATCTTT. This sequence encodes CACDAKRRYWGIRVADKLIF.

About this clone itself: A far larger clone is a single base away, which makes a read error likely. Other DNA sequences in this specimen translate into the identical CDR3. The rearrangement uses TRDV1 and TRDJ1, with 11 positions matching TRDD3. CDR1 and CDR2 (germline): TSWWSYY, QGS. V was pared by 0 bases and J by 8 bases, with 11 bases of the junction left unmatched. CDR3 size: 17 residues. CDR3 nucleotide sequence: TGTGCTCTTGGGGAACTTCACTACTGGGGGATAAGCAACAAACTCATCTTT. This translates into CALGELHYWGISNKLIF.

This clone was recorded a few times. TCRdb's listed protein matches a much larger clone and diverges from this DNA's translation at residue 11, likely through a read error; the protein shown comes from the DNA. The V and J genes are TRDV2 and TRDJ1; 10 bases agree with TRDD3. V lost 0 bases and J lost 0; bases outside the gene matches: 9. The CDR3 runs to 18 residues. CDR1 GEAIGNYY and CDR2 EKD come from the germline V gene. CDR3 nucleotides: TGTGCCTGTGACACCGTGAGGCTGGGGGATATGTACACCGATAAACTCATCTTT. This codes for CACDTVRLGDMYTDKLIF.

A word on this clone: TCRdb has a much larger clone's protein, which differs at residue 3 from the translation of this DNA, likely because of a read error; what is shown is the protein translated from the DNA. This sequence joins TRDV2 and TRDJ1; 7 bases fit TRDD3. This CDR3 comprises 14 residues. The germline CDR1 and CDR2 sequences are GEAIGNYY and EKD. In nucleotides, the CDR3 is TGTGCCCGTGACTCTCTTACTGGGGCCGATAAACTCATCTTT. The encoded protein is CARDSLTGADKLIF.

The chain couples TRDV2 to TRDJ1, with 12 bases fitting TRDD3. Per the germline V gene, CDR1 is GEAIGNYY and CDR2 is EKD. The CDR3 has 17 residues. V gave up 2 bases and J gave up 0 bases; unmatched junction bases: 6. In DNA form, the CDR3 reads TGTGCCTGTGACATACTGGGGGATACCCCATACACCGATAAACTCATCTTT. This codes for CACDILGDTPYTDKLIF.

Points on this clone: With a far larger clone one base away, a read error is the likely cause. This specimen includes other DNA sequences encoding the same CDR3. The chain employs TRAV29/DV5 and TRDJ1, with no clear D. The CDR3 is 16 residues long. The germline gives CDR1 NSMFDY, CDR2 ISSIKDK. The CDR3 here is CAASVPRSLHTDKLIF. DNA of the CDR3: TGCGCAGCAAGCGTGCCCCGGTCACTCCACACCGATAAACTCATCTTT.

In its sample, this clone is large (0.1 to 1%). This same CDR3 is encoded by further DNA sequences in the sample. The chain joins TRDV2 to TRDJ2, with TRDD3 identical over 10 bases. CDR1 is GEAIGNYY and CDR2 is EKD in the germline V gene. The CDR3 runs 19 residues. The junction had 9 bases not matched to a gene; V was cut back by 0 bases and J by 0 bases. The CDR3 is CACDTVSGGYGALTAQLFF. Written as DNA, the CDR3 is TGTGCCTGTGACACCGTGTCCGGGGGATACGGAGCTTTGACAGCACAACTCTTCTTT.

Concerning this clone itself: A far larger clone is one nucleotide away, so this likely arose from a read error. The V gene lacks a call, and TRDJ3 is the J gene; TRDD3 reflects the table's D call only, with no check against the DNA. The CDR3 is 23 residues long. This CDR3 reads CATNPLYWGIRLLCSWDTRQMFF. CDR3 in DNA: TGTGCCACCAACCCGCTGTACTGGGGGATACGCCTACTCTGCTCCTGGGACACCCGACAGATGTTTTTC.

Details on this clone: The protein in TCRdb stems from a much larger clone and differs at residue 15 from this DNA's translation, likely a read error; here the protein is translated from the DNA. The CDR3 is CACELLGLRRGTDKPIF. The CDR3 coding sequence is TGTGCCTGTGAGCTACTGGGGCTTCGAAGGGGCACCGATAAACCCATCTTT. The chain employs TRDV2 and TRDJ1, with 7 bases matching TRDD3. CDR1 and CDR2 from the germline V gene are GEAIGNYY and EKD. The CDR3 has 17 residues.

No V gene call is available, although the J gene is TRDJ3; TRDD3 is the table's D call and was not checked against the DNA. The CDR3 runs to 25 residues. CDR3 bases: TGTGCTTCATTGTGCCTTATGTGGACTGGGCTTCCAGCGGCGCTGGATTCCTGGGACACCCGACAGATGTTTTTC. Translated, it gives CASLCLMWTGLPAALDSWDTRQMFF.

This clone was observed a few times. This DNA's translation differs at residue 16 from TCRdb's protein, which comes from a much larger clone; a read error is likely, and the protein shown is translated from the DNA. The J gene is TRDJ1, the V gene TRDV2; 12 nucleotides match TRDD3. The CDR3 spans 22 residues. J gave up 1 base and V 4 bases, and 24 bases lay outside the gene matches. Germline V gene sequence: CDR1 GEAIGNYY, CDR2 EKD. CDR3 loop: CACEPLLLGDTPDHSCTDKLIF. The DNA for the CDR3 is TGTGCCTGTGAGCCCCTCCTACTGGGGGATACACCCGACCACTCGTGCACCGATAAACTCATCTTT.

This clone came up a few times. TCRdb's protein for this DNA is that of a much larger clone and differs from the translation at residue 6, likely a read error; the protein shown is the DNA translation. The rearrangement links TRDV1 to TRDJ1; TRDD3 agrees at 13 bases. Germline trimming cut 4 bases from V and 1 base from J; bases unmatched to any gene: 18. The CDR3 consists of 21 residues. Germline CDR1 TSWWSYY, CDR2 QGS. CDR3 sequence: CALGASSLQTGGYAPTDKLIF. In DNA, the CDR3 is TGTGCTCTTGGGGCGTCCAGTCTTCAGACTGGGGGATACGCTCCCACCGATAAACTCATCTTT.

Regarding this clone: This DNA's translation differs at residue 3 from TCRdb's protein, which comes from a much larger clone; a read error is likely, and the protein shown is translated from the DNA. The J gene is TRDJ1, the V gene TRDV2; 9 bases agree with TRDD3. Germline CDR1 is GEAIGNYY and CDR2 is EKD. The CDR3 totals 18 residues. The CDR3 sequence: CARDSMGLGDLTGDKLIF. In DNA form, the CDR3 reads TGTGCCCGTGACTCGATGGGACTGGGGGACTTAACGGGCGATAAACTCATCTTT.

Comments on this clone: A far larger clone is a single base away, which makes a read error likely. Other nucleotide sequences in the sample specify the same CDR3. The chain recombines TRDV2 with TRDJ1, with 8 bases identical to TRDD3. Germline V gene lookup returns CDR1 GEAIGNYY and CDR2 EKD. The CDR3 totals 15 residues. Trimming took 6 bases from V and 0 from J; bases not matched to a gene: 8. The CDR3 region is CACLLGEFYTDKLIF. For the CDR3, the DNA is TGTGCCTGTTTGCTGGGGGAGTTTTACACCGATAAACTCATCTTT.

On this clone itself: With a far larger clone one base away, a read error is the likely cause. Other DNA sequences in this specimen translate into the identical CDR3. J is TRDJ1 and V is TRAV29/DV5; weak D call: TRDD3 (5 bases). The ends were cut back, 5 bases at V and 8 bases at J, with 28 bases in the middle. The CDR3 contains 16 residues. The germline CDR1 and CDR2 sequences are NSMFDY and ISSIKDK. CDR3 sequence (DNA): TGTGCAGCCCCGACTAGGGGGCCGTATTTTTCCCCAAAACTCATCTTT. Translation gives CAAPTRGPYFSPKLIF.

A note on this clone: TCRdb has a much larger clone's protein, which differs at residue 17 from the translation of this DNA, likely because of a read error; what is shown is the protein translated from the DNA. V is TRAV29/DV5 and J is TRDJ1, with 8 positions matching TRDD3. Losses at the gene ends were 4 bases for V and 3 bases for J; bases not matched to a gene: 32. CDR3 length: 22 amino acids. The germline gives CDR1 NSMFDY, CDR2 ISSIKDK. CDR3 residues: CAAPETSLPLRTGGWYADKLIF. Here the CDR3 DNA reads TGTGCAGCACCCGAGACCAGCCTTCCCCTCAGGACTGGGGGCTGGTACGCCGATAAACTCATCTTT. The entire variable domain, with the rest obtained from reference TRAV29/DV5 and TRDJ1, is as follows: DQQVKQNSPSLSVQEGRISILNCDYTNSMFDYFLWYKKYPAEGPTFLISISSIKDKNEDGRFTVFLNKSAKHLSLHIVPSQPGDSAVYFCAAPETSLPLRTGGWYADKLIFGKGTRVTVEP.

Note on this clone: One base separates it from a far larger clone, so it is likely a read error. In the same sample, other DNA sequences code for this CDR3. The chain employs TRDV1 and TRDJ1, with 8 nucleotides matching TRDD3. After removal of 0 bases from V and 0 bases from J, the junction contained 12 bases not matched to a gene. The length of the CDR3 is 19 residues. Germline lookup yields CDR1 TSWWSYY and CDR2 QGS. The CDR3 protein is CALGELSGYWGPDTDKLIF. The CDR3 coding sequence is TGTGCTCTTGGGGAACTCTCTGGGTACTGGGGGCCGGACACCGATAAACTCATCTTT.

This clone was detected a few times. TCRdb has a much larger clone's protein, which differs at residue 7 from the translation of this DNA, likely because of a read error; what is shown is the protein translated from the DNA. The chain employs TRDV3 and TRDJ1; 7 nucleotides align to TRDD3. Trimming took 5 bases from V and 0 from J; bases not matched to a gene: 33. The CDR3 length is 22 residues. The V gene's germline CDR1 is TVYSNPD and CDR2 GDNSRS (reference sequence). CDR3 in DNA: TGTGCCCGGGGAGAAAAGTCAGCTTCCCCGCCCGTACTGGGGACATACACCGATAAACTCATCTTT. Translation gives CARGEKSASPPVLGTYTDKLIF.

For this clone: A read error likely explains why the TCRdb protein, taken from a much larger clone, differs from this DNA's translation at residue 11; the protein shown is translated from the DNA. The chain carries TRDV2 and TRDJ1; 8 bases fit TRDD3. Unmatched junction bases numbered 9, after V lost 1 base and J lost 3 bases. This CDR3 region has 16 residues. Germline lookup yields CDR1 GEAIGNYY and CDR2 EKD. CDR3 nucleotide sequence: TGTGCCTGTGACACTGTAGGTACTGGGGGGCCCGATAAACTCATCTTT. It translates to CACDTVGTGGPDKLIF.

In the case of this clone: This likely came from a read error, as a far larger clone is one base away. Other DNA variants within this sample encode the same CDR3. This chain uses TRDV2 with TRDJ1; 9 nucleotides agree with TRDD3. V lost 1 base and J lost 2; bases outside the gene matches: 16. Germline V CDR1 and CDR2: GEAIGNYY, EKD. The CDR3 is 19 residues long. The CDR3, as DNA: TGTGCCTGTGACACGTTACTGGGGGACACGCTCCTATATACCGATAAACTCATCTTT. This gives the protein CACDTLLGDTLLYTDKLIF.

Concerning this clone: TCRdb's protein for this DNA is that of a much larger clone and differs from the translation at residue 15, likely a read error; the protein shown is the DNA translation. The chain couples TRAV38-2/DV8 to TRDJ1; D is ambiguous. This CDR3 has 17 amino acids. Germline values: CDR1 TSESDYY, CDR2 QEAYKQQN. The CDR3 region has the DNA TGTGCTTATAGGAGCGCGGAAGTCGGGGTCCTCACCGATAAACCCATCTTT. It translates to CAYRSAEVGVLTDKPIF.

In this sample, this clone turned up a few times. The amino acid sequence in TCRdb belongs to a much larger clone and departs from this DNA's translation at residue 3, likely a sequencing read error; the sequence shown is translated from the DNA. J is TRDJ1 and V is TRDV2; TRDD3 matches 12 bases. CDR1 GEAIGNYY and CDR2 EKD come from the germline V gene. With V trimmed by 8 bases and J by 0 bases, 12 bases remained unmatched. CDR3 length: 17 residues. CDR3 coding DNA: TGTGCCTATGTTCCACTGGGGGATACAGGGGACACCGATAAACTCATCTTT. Translated: CAYVPLGDTGDTDKLIF.

This clone was counted only a few times. The mismatch at residue 10 between this DNA's translation and the TCRdb protein of a much larger clone likely reflects a read error; the protein shown is translated from the DNA. This chain uses TRDV1 with TRDJ1; D remains unclear. The CDR3 sequence is 21 residues long. Trimming cost V 4 bases and J 0 bases, with 30 bases left between them. Looked up from germline, CDR1 is TSWWSYY and CDR2 is QGS. CDR3 nucleotide sequence: TGTGCTCTTGGGGTCTACTGCCCCCCTCTTTCCATTGATGAATACACCGATAAACTCATCTTT. It encodes CALGVYCPPLSIDEYTDKLIF.